This T cell receptor (beta chain) was sequenced in a study of blood T cell repertoires in COVID-19. In the study overall: The United States, Italy and Spain were the sources of the acute and convalescent COVID-19 samples. PBMCs, B-cell-depleted T cells, or T cells provided the cDNA or gDNA that made up the material.

In the original analysis: The assay estimated nucleated cells by amplifying reference gene primers. Profiling relied on immunoSEQ multiplex PCR, and the TCRdb table lists in-frame clones only, not all of them. V and J calls and clone size follow that table, whereas D and trimming were derived from the DNA. The sample has about 12,000 clones; about 93% are singletons. Germline CDR1 reads KGHSH; CDR2 reads LQKENI. The CDR3 length is 15 residues. Trimming cost V 4 bases and J 5 bases, with 17 bases left between them. This chain uses TRBV18 with TRBJ1-1; D possibly corresponds to TRBD1 (5 bases). This receptor was obtained from a woman between 65 and 79 years old with active COVID-19. The specimen sequenced was peripheral blood. CDR3 sequence reads: CASSLSQGSLTEAFF. CDR3 in DNA: TGTGCCAGCTCACTATCTCAGGGCTCGTTGACTGAAGCTTTCTTT. The variable domain in full, with the rest retrieved from reference TRBV18 and TRBJ1-1, is NAGVMQNPRHLVRRRGQEARLRCSPMKGHSHVYWYRQLPEEGLKFMVYLQKENIIDESGMPKERFSAEFPKEGPSILRIQQVVRGDSAAYFCASSLSQGSLTEAFFGQGTRLTVV.